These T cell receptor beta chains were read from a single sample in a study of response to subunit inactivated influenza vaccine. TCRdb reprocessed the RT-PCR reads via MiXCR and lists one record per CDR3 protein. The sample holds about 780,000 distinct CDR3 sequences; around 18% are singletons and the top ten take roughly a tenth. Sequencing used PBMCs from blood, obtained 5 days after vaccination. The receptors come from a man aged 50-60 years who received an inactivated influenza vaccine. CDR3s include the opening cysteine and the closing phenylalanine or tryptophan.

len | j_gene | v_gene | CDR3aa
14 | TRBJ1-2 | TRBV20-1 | CSARDLDSTRGYTF
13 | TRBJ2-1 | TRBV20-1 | CSARDTSRNEQFF
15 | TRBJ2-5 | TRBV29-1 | CSVERTGDLGETQYF
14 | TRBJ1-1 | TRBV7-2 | CASSLAQGNAEAFF
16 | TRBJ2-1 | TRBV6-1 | CASSEPQNRGYNEQFF
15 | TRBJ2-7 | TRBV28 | CASSGAGRGLYEQYF
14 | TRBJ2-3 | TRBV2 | CASSDPFSTDTQYF
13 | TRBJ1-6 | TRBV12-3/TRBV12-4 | CASRGGGNSPLHF
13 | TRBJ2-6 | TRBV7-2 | CASSPGWANVLTF
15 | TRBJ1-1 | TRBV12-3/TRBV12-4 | CASSSLDGRNTEAFF
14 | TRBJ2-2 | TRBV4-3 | CASSPGARTGELFF
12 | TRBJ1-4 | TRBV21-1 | CDRGLTMKNCFF
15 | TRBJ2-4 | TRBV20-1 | CSANGDALAKNIQYF
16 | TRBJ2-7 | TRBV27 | CASSPRTSGRVYEQYF
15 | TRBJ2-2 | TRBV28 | CATFGGRSVTGELFF
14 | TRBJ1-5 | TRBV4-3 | CASSQDSGNQPQHF
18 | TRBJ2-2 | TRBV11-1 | CASSLGPSGHPNTGELFF
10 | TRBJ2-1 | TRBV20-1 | CSASIDEQFF
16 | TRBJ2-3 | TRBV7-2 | CASSRLGVRQADTQYF
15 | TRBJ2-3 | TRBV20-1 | CSALDWLGPTDTQYF
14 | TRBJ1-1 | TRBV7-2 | CASSLVTGNTEAFF
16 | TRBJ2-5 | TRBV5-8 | CASSPGTGVFEETQYF
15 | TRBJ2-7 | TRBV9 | CASSPGHPSSYEQYF
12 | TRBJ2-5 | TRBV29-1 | CSVNTGRRDQYF
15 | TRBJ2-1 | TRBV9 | CASSPRSGPYNEQFF
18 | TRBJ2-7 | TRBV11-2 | CASSTEFRGPTDTYEQYF
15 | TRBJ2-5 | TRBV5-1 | CASSLETSGSGTQYF
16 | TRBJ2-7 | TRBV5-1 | CASSLGSRPSSYEQYF
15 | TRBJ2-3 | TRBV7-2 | CASSRHRGRADTQYF
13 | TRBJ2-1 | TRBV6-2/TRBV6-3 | CASSQGTTNEQFF
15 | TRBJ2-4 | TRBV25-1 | CASSDHTRGRDIQYF
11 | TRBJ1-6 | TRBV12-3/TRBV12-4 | CASSLGGNLHF
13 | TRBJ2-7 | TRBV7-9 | CASSPGGKREQYF
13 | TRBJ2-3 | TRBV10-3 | CAIKSDYTDTQYF
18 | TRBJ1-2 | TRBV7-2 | CASSLAVPKARTNYGYTF
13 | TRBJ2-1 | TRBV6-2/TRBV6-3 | CASSYSHYNEQFF
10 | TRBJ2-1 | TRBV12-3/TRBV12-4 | CAGQVGEQFF
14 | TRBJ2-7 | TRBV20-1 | CSASPGQATYEQYF
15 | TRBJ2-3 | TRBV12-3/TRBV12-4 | CASNLQGSGTDTQYF
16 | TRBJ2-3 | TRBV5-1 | CASSSLLQGAGDTQYF
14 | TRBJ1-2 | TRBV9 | CASSGQGGGYGYTF
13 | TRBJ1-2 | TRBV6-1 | CASRQGKLYGYTF
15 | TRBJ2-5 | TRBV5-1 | CASSLTSGIGETQYF
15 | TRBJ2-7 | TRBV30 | CAWSTSGRTSYEQYF